Below, 17 T cell receptor beta chains from the same sample are listed, as sequenced in a study of T cell responses to AZD1222 COVID-19 vaccine (dated by TCRdb to the early 2020s). The library came from the immunoSEQ multiplex PCR assay. TCRdb took over this immuneACCESS table, retaining in-frame rearrangements with V and J assigned. Such tables are incomplete; in checked studies, under half of the missing clones stem from an unresolved V gene, and the remainder is unexplained. The sample records 75,000 to 100,000 clones, just over 85% of which are singletons. The leading ten clones occupy 10% of the sample. What this sample's time point label stands for: baseline before first vaccination. Reading the label with the study, this specimen's treatment or condition is: meningococcal conjugate vaccine given as trial control. This specimen consisted of peripheral blood, obtained on day 0 of MenACWY control vaccination. The receptors derive from an adult in good health.

As regards this clone: One end of the junction fails to match germline, which may point to a read error. This chain joins TRBV18 and TRBJ1-5, with 7 nucleotides matching TRBD1. The CDR3 has 16 amino acids. Per germline, CDR1 KGHSH and CDR2 LQKENI. CDR3 residues: CASSPDRETSYQPQHF. CDR3 coding DNA: TGTGCCAGCTCACCAGACAGGGAGACTAGCTATCAGCCCCAGCATTTT. The complete variable domain, with remaining parts taken from reference TRBV18 and TRBJ1-5, reads NAGVMQNPRHLVRRRGQEARLRCSPMKGHSHVYWYRQLPEEGLKFMVYLQKENIIDESGMPKERFSAEFPKEGPSILRIQQVVRGDSAAYFCASSPDRETSYQPQHFGDGTRLSIL.

This rearrangement joins TRBV3-1 (or the pseudogene TRBV3-2) to TRBJ1-1; tentative D call: TRBD1 (5 bases). Germline CDR1 LGHDT, CDR2 YNNKEL (reference sequence). The CDR3 has 13 amino acids. V dropped 3 bases and J dropped 12 bases, with 17 bases sitting between them. The CDR3 DNA reads TGTGCCAGCAGCCAGGGGGTTCACATTCCCCCTTTCTTT. It yields the protein CASSQGVHIPPFF.

This clone showed up just once. The V gene is TRBV29-1, the J gene TRBJ1-1; no clear D. The CDR3 runs to 10 residues. The V and J ends lost 7 bases and 0 bases respectively, with 3 bases between them. Germline CDR1 is SQVTM and CDR2 is ANQGSEA. The CDR3 region has the DNA TGCAGCGGGTTGAACACTGAAGCTTTCTTT. Translating it yields CSGLNTEAFF.

The V call is TRBV21-1, the J call TRBJ2-7; TRBD1 is the table's D call, not checked against the DNA. TRBV21-1 is marked as a pseudogene. This CDR3 has 16 amino acids. CDR3 sequence reads: CASSSPPGQGTYEQYF. CDR3 sequence (DNA): TGTGCCAGCAGCAGCCCGCCGGGACAGGGGACCTACGAGCAGTACTTC.

Note on this clone: Different DNA sequences within this sample yield the same CDR3. This chain connects TRBV7-2 to TRBJ1-2; D gene uncertain. The V and J ends lost 1 base and 5 bases respectively, with 5 bases between them. Per the germline V gene, CDR1 is SGHTA and CDR2 is FQGNSA. CDR3 length equals 12 residues. CDR3: CASSLGGYGYTF. CDR3 in DNA: TGTGCCAGCAGCTTAGGAGGGTATGGCTACACCTTC.

The chain is built from TRBV10-3 and TRBJ2-3; D unresolved. The V end lost 4 bases, the J end lost 4 bases, and 9 bases lay between the germline ends. The CDR3 spans 13 residues. CDR1 and CDR2 from the germline V gene are ENHRY and SYGVKD. The CDR3 bases are TGTGCCATCAGTGGGACCCGGGCAGATACGCAGTATTTT. This encodes CAISGTRADTQYF.

The V and J genes are TRBV28 and TRBJ1-2; D perhaps matches TRBD1 (5 bases). Germline loops: CDR1 MDHEN, CDR2 SYDVKM. CDR3 length: 11 amino acids. The V end lost 5 bases, the J end lost 7 bases, and 8 bases lay between the germline ends. The CDR3 DNA reads TGTGCCAGCAGTCGGGACGTTGGCTACACCTTC. It codes for CASSRDVGYTF.

This clone was recorded only once. The chain couples TRBV5-6 to TRBJ1-2; TRBD1 aligns across 12 bases. In germline, CDR1 is SGHDT, CDR2 YYEEEE. This CDR3 region has 15 residues. J lost 4 bases, V lost 4 bases, and 5 bases had no gene match. In DNA, the CDR3 is TGTGCCAGCAGCGAAGGGACAGGGGGCATCTATGGCTACACCTTC. As protein: CASSEGTGGIYGYTF.

The V call is TRBV2, the J call TRBJ1-5; no firm D call. Per the germline V gene, CDR1 is SNHLY and CDR2 is FYNNEI. CDR3 length: 15 residues. The V gene lost 0 bases and the J gene lost 5 bases, with 11 bases spanning the gap. In nucleotides, the CDR3 is TGTGCCAGCAGTGAAGCTATAGTCAACGATCAGCCCCAGCATTTT. Its protein product is CASSEAIVNDQPQHF.

This clone was recorded only once. This rearrangement joins TRBV4-3 to TRBJ2-7; the D call may be TRBD1 or TRBD2 (5 bases each). The CDR3 totals 13 residues. V was trimmed by 3 bases and J by 3 bases, leaving 9 bases between them. Germline assignment: CDR1 LGHNA and CDR2 YSLEER. The CDR3 DNA reads TGCGCCAGCAGCCAGGGGGTCCTCTACGAGCAGTACTTC. Its translation is CASSQGVLYEQYF.

The V gene is TRBV5-1, the J gene TRBJ2-7, with D perhaps TRBD1 (6 bases). CDR1 and CDR2 from the germline V gene are SGHRS and YFSETQ. CDR3 length: 12 amino acids. V was cut by 5 bases and J by 4 bases, with 10 bases left in between. The CDR3 DNA sequence: TGCGCCAGCAGGGACAGTGGTTACGAGCAGTACTTC. Translating it yields CASRDSGYEQYF.

The chain has TRBV4-1 and TRBJ1-2, with D unclear. This CDR3 is 14 amino acids long. Trimming removed 0 bases at V and 4 bases at J, with 9 bases between. Germline lookup yields CDR1 MGHRA and CDR2 YSYEKL. CDR3 DNA: TGCGCCAGCAGCCAAGAGCGACATAGCTATGGCTACACCTTC. Its protein product is CASSQERHSYGYTF.

The count of this clone is one. The chain uses TRBV6-4 and TRBJ2-3; the match to TRBD2 covers 11 bases. After removal of 5 bases from V and 4 bases from J, the junction contained 8 bases not matched to a gene. Germline CDR1 reads MRHNA; CDR2 reads SNTAGT. This CDR3 spans 16 amino acids. The DNA for the CDR3 is TGTGCCAGCAGTCCCTTTAGCGGGGGGGCACCAGATACGCAGTATTTT. It is translated as CASSPFSGGAPDTQYF.

The J gene is TRBJ1-5, the V gene TRBV19; a weak D match, TRBD1 (6 bases). Trimming stripped 2 bases from V and 2 bases from J, with 10 bases between. The germline V gene has CDR1 LNHDA and CDR2 SQIVND (reference sequence). This CDR3 has 15 residues. The CDR3 region has the DNA TGTGCCAGTAGTATACAGGGGAGTCGCAATCAGCCCCAGCATTTT. Translated, it gives CASSIQGSRNQPQHF.

The genes are TRBV4-2 and TRBJ2-4; 7 nucleotides line up with TRBD1. This CDR3 is built from 18 residues. Germline values: CDR1 LGHNA, CDR2 YNFKEQ. The V segment lost 0 bases and the J segment 4 bases; nucleotides outside the gene matches: 12. This CDR3 is CASSQEVGTGQSKNIQYF. CDR3 DNA: TGTGCCAGCAGCCAAGAGGTCGGTACGGGACAGAGTAAAAACATTCAGTACTTC.

This clone was counted once. The chain carries TRBV7-2 and TRBJ2-2; weak D call: TRBD1 (6 bases). CDR3 length: 15 residues. The V end was cut by 4 bases, the J end by 1 base, with 10 bases between. Germline lookup yields CDR1 SGHTA and CDR2 FQGNSA. The CDR3 nucleotides read TGTGCCAGCAGCTCCTGGACAGAGAACACCGGGGAGCTGTTTTTT. Residues: CASSSWTENTGELFF. Full variable domain (rest looked up from reference TRBV7-2 and TRBJ2-2): GAGVSQSPSNKVTEKGKDVELRCDPISGHTALYWYRQSLGQGLEFLIYFQGNSAPDKSGLPSDRFSAERTGGSVSTLTIQRTQQEDSAVYLCASSSWTENTGELFFGEGSRLTVL.

A single count supports this clone. The gene calls are TRBV4-2 and TRBJ1-1; TRBD1 matches at 8 bases. This CDR3 is 14 amino acids long. CDR1 is LGHNA and CDR2 is YNFKEQ in the germline V gene. V dropped 0 bases and J dropped 11; count of bases not matched to a gene: 8. CDR3 in amino acids: CASSQDSQGASAFF. The CDR3 DNA follows: TGTGCCAGCAGCCAAGATAGCCAGGGGGCTTCGGCTTTCTTT.